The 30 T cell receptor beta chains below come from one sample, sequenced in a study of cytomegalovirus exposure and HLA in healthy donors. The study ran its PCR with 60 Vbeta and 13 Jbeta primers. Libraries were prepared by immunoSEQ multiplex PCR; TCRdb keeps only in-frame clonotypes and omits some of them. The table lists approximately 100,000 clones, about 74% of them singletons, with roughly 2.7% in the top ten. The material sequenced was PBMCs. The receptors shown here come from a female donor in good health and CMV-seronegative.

The CDR3 bases are TGTGCCAGTAGTACGGGGGGGCACCAAGAGACCCAGTACTTC. This encodes CASSTGGHQETQYF. The chain joins TRBV19 to TRBJ2-5, with 8 bases identical to TRBD2. V shed 4 bases, J shed 0 bases, and the junction held 1 base outside the gene matches. Germline CDR1 reads LNHDA; CDR2 reads SQIVND (reference sequence). The CDR3 spans 14 residues.

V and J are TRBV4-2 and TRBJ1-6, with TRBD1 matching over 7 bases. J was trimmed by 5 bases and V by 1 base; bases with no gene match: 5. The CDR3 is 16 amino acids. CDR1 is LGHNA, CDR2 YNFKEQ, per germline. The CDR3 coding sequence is TGTGCCAGCAGCCAAGGAGTAACAGGGGATAATTCACCCCTCCACTTT. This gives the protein CASSQGVTGDNSPLHF.

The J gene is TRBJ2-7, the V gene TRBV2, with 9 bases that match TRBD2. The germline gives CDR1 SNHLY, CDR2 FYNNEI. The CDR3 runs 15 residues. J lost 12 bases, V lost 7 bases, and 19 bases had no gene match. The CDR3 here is CASIDISAGGPYPYF. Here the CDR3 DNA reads TGTGCCAGCATTGATATTTCGGCGGGGGGGCCGTATCCGTACTTC.

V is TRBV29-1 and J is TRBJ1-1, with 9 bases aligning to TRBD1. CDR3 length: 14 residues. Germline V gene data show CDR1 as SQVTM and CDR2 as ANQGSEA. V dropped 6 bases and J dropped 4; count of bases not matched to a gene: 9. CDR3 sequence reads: CSVWRGTGSTEAFF. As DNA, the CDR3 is TGCAGCGTCTGGAGAGGGACAGGGAGCACTGAAGCTTTCTTT.

Here the CDR3 reads CATSETGAYEQYF. The CDR3 DNA sequence: TGTGCCACCTCTGAGACAGGGGCCTACGAGCAGTACTTC. This chain connects TRBV2 to TRBJ2-7, with 8 bases matching TRBD1. V shed 10 bases, J shed 2 bases, and the junction held 7 bases outside the gene matches. The CDR3 has 13 amino acids. Germline V lookup: CDR1 SNHLY, CDR2 FYNNEI.

CDR3 residues: CASSFGTSTNSPLHF. The CDR3 DNA sequence: TGTGCCAGCAGCTTCGGGACTTCGACTAATTCACCCCTCCACTTT. The gene calls are TRBV7-2 and TRBJ1-6, with a weak D call TRBD1 (5 bases). With 3 bases removed from V and 6 bases from J, the gap between germline ends came to 12 bases. This CDR3 region has 15 residues. Germline-derived CDR1 and CDR2 are SGHTA and FQGNSA.

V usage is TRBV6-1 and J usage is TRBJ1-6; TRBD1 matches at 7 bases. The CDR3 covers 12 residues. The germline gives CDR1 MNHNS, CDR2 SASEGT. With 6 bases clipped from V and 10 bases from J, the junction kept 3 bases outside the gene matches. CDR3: CASRRDRSPLHF. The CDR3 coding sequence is TGTGCCAGCAGGAGGGACAGATCACCCCTCCACTTT.

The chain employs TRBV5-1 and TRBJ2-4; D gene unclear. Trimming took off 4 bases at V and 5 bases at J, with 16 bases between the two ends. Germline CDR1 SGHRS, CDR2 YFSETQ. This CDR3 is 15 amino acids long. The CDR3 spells CASSQSHPAQNIQYF. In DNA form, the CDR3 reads TGCGCCAGCAGCCAGTCCCATCCCGCCCAAAACATTCAGTACTTC.

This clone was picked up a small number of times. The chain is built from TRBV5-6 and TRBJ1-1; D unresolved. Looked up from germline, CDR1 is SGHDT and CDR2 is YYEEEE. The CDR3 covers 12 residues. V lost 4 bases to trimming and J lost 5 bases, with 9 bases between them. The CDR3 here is CASSLPSTEAFF. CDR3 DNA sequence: TGTGCCAGCAGCCTGCCCAGTACTGAAGCTTTCTTT.

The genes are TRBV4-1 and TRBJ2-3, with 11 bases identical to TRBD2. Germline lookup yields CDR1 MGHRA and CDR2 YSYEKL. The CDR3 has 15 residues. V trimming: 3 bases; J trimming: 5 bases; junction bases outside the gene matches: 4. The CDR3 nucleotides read TGCGCCAGCAGCCATAGCGGGGGGGTGTTAGATACGCAGTATTTT. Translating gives CASSHSGGVLDTQYF.

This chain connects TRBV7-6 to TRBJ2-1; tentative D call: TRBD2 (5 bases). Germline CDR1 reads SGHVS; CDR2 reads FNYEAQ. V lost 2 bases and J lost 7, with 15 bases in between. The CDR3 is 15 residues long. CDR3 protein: CASSLLGVSGNEQFF. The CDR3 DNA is TGTGCCAGCAGCTTATTGGGAGTCTCGGGTAATGAGCAGTTCTTC.

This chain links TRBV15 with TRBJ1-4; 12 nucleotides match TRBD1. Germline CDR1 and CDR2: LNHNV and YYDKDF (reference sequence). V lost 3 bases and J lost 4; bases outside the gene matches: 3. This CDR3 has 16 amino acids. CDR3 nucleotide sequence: TGTGCCACCAGCAGGGGACAGGGGGCTGGTAATGAAAAACTGTTTTTT. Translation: CATSRGQGAGNEKLFF. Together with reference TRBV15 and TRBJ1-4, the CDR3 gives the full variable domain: DAMVIQNPRYQVTQFGKPVTLSCSQTLNHNVMYWYQQKSSQAPKLLFHYYDKDFNNEADTPDNFQSRRPNTSFCFLDIRSPGLGDTAMYLCATSRGQGAGNEKLFFGSGTQLSVL.

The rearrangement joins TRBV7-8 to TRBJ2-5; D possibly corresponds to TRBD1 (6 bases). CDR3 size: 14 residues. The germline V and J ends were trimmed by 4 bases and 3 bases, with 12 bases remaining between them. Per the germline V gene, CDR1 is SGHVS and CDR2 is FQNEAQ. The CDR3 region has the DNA TGTGCCAGCAGCTATGGACAGAGCAAAGAGACCCAGTACTTC. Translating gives CASSYGQSKETQYF.

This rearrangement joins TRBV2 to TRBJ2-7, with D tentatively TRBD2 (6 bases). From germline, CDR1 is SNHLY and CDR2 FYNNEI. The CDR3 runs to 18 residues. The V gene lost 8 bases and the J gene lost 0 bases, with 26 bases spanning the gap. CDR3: CASQTGLTHSPDSYEQYF. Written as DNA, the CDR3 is TGTGCCAGCCAAACCGGACTAACCCATAGCCCTGACTCCTACGAGCAGTACTTC.

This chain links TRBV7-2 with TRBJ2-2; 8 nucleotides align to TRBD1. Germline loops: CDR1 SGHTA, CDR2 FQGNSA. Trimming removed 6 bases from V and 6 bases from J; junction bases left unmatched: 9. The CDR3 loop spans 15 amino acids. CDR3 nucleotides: TGTGCCAGCAGTCCAGGACAGGGACGATCCGGGGAGCTGTTTTTT. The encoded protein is CASSPGQGRSGELFF. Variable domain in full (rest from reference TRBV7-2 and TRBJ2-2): GAGVSQSPSNKVTEKGKDVELRCDPISGHTALYWYRQSLGQGLEFLIYFQGNSAPDKSGLPSDRFSAERTGGSVSTLTIQRTQQEDSAVYLCASSPGQGRSGELFFGEGSRLTVL.

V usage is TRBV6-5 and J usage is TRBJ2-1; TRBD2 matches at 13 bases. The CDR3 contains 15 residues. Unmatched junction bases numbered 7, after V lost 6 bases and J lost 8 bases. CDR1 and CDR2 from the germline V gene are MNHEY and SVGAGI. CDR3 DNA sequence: TGTGCCAGCAGATTCGGACTAGCGGGGGTGGATGAGCAGTTCTTC. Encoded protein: CASRFGLAGVDEQFF.

The CDR3 region has the DNA TGCGCCAGCAGCCCTAGGGTTGGGCTAGCGGGGGGGACAGATACGCAGTATTTT. Translated: CASSPRVGLAGGTDTQYF. The chain uses TRBV4-1 and TRBJ2-3; 12 nucleotides line up with TRBD2. The CDR3 loop spans 18 amino acids. From germline, CDR1 is MGHRA and CDR2 YSYEKL. J gave up 3 bases and V 4 bases, and 11 bases lay outside the gene matches.

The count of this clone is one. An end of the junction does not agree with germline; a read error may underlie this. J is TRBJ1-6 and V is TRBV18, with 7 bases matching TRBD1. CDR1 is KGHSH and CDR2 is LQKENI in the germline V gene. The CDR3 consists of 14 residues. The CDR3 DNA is TGTGCCAGCCCACCGGGGACAGAGAATTCACCCCTCCACTTT. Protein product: CASPPGTENSPLHF.

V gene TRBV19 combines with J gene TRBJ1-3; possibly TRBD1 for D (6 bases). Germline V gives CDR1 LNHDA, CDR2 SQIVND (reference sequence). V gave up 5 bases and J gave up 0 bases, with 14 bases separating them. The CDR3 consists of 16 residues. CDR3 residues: CASSVQGGISGNTIYF. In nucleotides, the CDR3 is TGTGCCAGTAGTGTACAGGGAGGGATCTCTGGAAACACCATATATTTT. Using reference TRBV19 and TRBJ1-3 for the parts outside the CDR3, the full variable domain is DGGITQSPKYLFRKEGQNVTLSCEQNLNHDAMYWYRQDPGQGLRLIYYSQIVNDFQKGDIAEGYSVSREKKESFPLTVTSAQKNPTAFYLCASSVQGGISGNTIYFGEGSWLTVV.

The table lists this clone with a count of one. The CDR3 protein is CASSVRQGNAYEQYF. DNA of the CDR3: TGTGCCAGCAGCGTAAGACAGGGAAACGCCTACGAGCAGTACTTC. This chain links TRBV7-2 with TRBJ2-7; 7 nucleotides match TRBD1. This CDR3 spans 15 amino acids. Trimming removed 5 bases from V and 2 bases from J; junction bases left unmatched: 9. CDR1 is SGHTA, CDR2 FQGNSA, per germline.

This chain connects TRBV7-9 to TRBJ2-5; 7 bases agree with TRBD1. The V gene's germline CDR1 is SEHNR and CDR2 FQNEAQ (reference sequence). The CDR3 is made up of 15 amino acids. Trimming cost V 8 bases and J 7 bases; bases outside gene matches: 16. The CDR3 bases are TGTGCCAGCCCCAAGGGGACAGAGCTTCTATCGACCCAGTACTTC. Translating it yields CASPKGTELLSTQYF.

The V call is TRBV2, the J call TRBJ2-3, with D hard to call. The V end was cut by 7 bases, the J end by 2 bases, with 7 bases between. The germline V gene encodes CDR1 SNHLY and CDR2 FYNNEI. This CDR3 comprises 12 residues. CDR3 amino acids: CASMLYTDTQYF. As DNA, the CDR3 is TGTGCCAGCATGTTATACACAGATACGCAGTATTTT.

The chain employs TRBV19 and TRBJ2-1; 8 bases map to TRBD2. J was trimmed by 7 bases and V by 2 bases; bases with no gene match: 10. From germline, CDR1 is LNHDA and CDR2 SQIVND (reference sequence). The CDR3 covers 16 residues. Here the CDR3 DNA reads TGTGCCAGTAGTATAATTCTTCTTAGCGGGGTAAATGAGCAGTTCTTC. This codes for CASSIILLSGVNEQFF. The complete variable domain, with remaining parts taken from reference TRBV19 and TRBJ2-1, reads DGGITQSPKYLFRKEGQNVTLSCEQNLNHDAMYWYRQDPGQGLRLIYYSQIVNDFQKGDIAEGYSVSREKKESFPLTVTSAQKNPTAFYLCASSIILLSGVNEQFFGPGTRLTVL.

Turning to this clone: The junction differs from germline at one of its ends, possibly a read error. As DNA, the CDR3 is TGTGCCAGCAGTGAGGCAGGACAGGGTCGAAGTTTC. This codes for CASSEAGQGRSF. The rearrangement uses TRBV2 and TRBJ2-4; 8 bases match TRBD1. This CDR3 spans 12 amino acids. The germline V gene has CDR1 SNHLY and CDR2 FYNNEI. Full variable domain (rest looked up from reference TRBV2 and TRBJ2-4): EPEVTQTPSHQVTQMGQEVILRCVPISNHLYFYWYRQILGQKVEFLVSFYNNEISEKSEIFDDQFSVERPDGSNFTLKIRSTKLEDSAMYFCASSEAGQGRSFGAGTRLSVL.

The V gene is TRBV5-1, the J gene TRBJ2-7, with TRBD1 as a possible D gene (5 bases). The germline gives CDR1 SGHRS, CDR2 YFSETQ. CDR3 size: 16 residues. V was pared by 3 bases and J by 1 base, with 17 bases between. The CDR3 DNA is TGCGCCAGCAGCTCCCCCCAGGGAAGAAAATCCTACGAGCAGTACTTC. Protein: CASSSPQGRKSYEQYF.

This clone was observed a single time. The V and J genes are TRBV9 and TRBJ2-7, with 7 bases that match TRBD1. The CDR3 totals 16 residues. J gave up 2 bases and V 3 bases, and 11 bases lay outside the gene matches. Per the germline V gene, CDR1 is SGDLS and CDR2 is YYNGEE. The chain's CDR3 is CASSGGEGGRTYEQYF. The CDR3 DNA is TGTGCCAGCAGCGGAGGGGAAGGGGGCAGGACCTACGAGCAGTACTTC.

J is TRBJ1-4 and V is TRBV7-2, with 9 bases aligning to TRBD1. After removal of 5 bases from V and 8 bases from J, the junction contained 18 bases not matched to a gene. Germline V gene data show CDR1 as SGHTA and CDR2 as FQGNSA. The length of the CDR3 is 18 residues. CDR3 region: CASSKTFLPGQGREKLFF. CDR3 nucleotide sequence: TGTGCCAGCAGCAAGACTTTCTTGCCGGGACAGGGCAGGGAAAAACTGTTTTTT.

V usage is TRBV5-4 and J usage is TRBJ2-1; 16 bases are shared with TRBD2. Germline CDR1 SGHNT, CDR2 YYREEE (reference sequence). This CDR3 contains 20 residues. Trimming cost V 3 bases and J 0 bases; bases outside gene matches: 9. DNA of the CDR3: TGTGCCAGCAGCTCCGGGACTAGCGGGGGGGTAAGAAGCTCCTACAATGAGCAGTTCTTC. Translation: CASSSGTSGGVRSSYNEQFF. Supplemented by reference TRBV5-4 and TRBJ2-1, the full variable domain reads ETGVTQSPTHLIKTRGQQVTLRCSSQSGHNTVSWYQQALGQGPQFIFQYYREEENGRGNFPPRFSGLQFPNYSSELNVNALELDDSALYLCASSSGTSGGVRSSYNEQFFGPGTRLTVL.

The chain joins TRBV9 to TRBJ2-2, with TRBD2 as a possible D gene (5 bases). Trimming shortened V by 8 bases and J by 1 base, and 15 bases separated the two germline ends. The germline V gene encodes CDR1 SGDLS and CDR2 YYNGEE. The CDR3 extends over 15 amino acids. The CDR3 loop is CASARGAENTGELFF. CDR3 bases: TGTGCCAGTGCACGGGGAGCGGAGAACACCGGGGAGCTGTTTTTT.

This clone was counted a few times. The CDR3 DNA follows: TGTGCCAGCACGCAGGCCCGTACTGAGGGCTACACCTTC. Its translation: CASTQARTEGYTF. This chain connects TRBV6-1 to TRBJ1-2; D is undetermined. V lost 7 bases to trimming and J lost 8 bases, with 17 bases between them. This CDR3 region has 13 residues. CDR1 is MNHNS, CDR2 SASEGT, per germline.